Shown below are 3 T cell receptor beta chains from a single sample sequenced in a study of blood T cell repertoires in COVID-19. Only in-frame clones appear in the TCRdb table, and some are missing; sequencing was by immunoSEQ multiplex PCR. Among around 400,000 clones listed, approximately 90% were seen once. Sequencing input: PBMCs or T cells enriched from blood (not recorded which). The receptors here all came from a woman aged 40 to 50 who had been exposed to COVID-19.

CDR3 nucleotide sequence: TGTGCCAGTAGTAGAGACAGGGAAAGCAATCAGCCCCAGCATTTT. This encodes CASSRDRESNQPQHF. The chain carries TRBV19 and TRBJ1-5; 7 bases line up with TRBD1. CDR1 is LNHDA and CDR2 is SQIVND in the germline V gene (reference sequence). The CDR3 runs to 15 residues. Losses at the gene ends were 4 bases for V and 1 base for J; bases not matched to a gene: 4.

The CDR3 DNA sequence: TGTGCCAGCAGCTTAGGGACTACTCAGGCAGATACGCAGTATTTT. This gives the protein CASSLGTTQADTQYF. This rearrangement joins TRBV7-9 to TRBJ2-3; TRBD2 might be the D (6 bases). The germline V gene has CDR1 SEHNR and CDR2 FQNEAQ (reference sequence). Trimming removed 1 base at V and 4 bases at J, with 12 bases between. The length of the CDR3 is 15 residues.

V and J are TRBV6-6 and TRBJ1-5, with D perhaps TRBD1 (6 bases). The CDR3 is 13 amino acids. Deletions cut 6 bases from V and 4 bases from J, with 10 bases between. Germline assignment: CDR1 MNHNY and CDR2 SVGAGI (reference sequence). The CDR3 sequence: CASSDRSNQPQHF. CDR3 in DNA: TGTGCCAGCAGCGACAGGAGTAATCAGCCCCAGCATTTT.